The 6 T cell receptor beta chains below come from one sample, sequenced in a study of T cell changes during pregnancy in multiple sclerosis. Repertoires were generated with immunoSEQ multiplex PCR, while TCRdb's copy carries only in-frame clones and drops some. The repertoire holds 45,000 or so clones, with 70% to 90% as singletons. The sample consisted of CD8+ T cells from peripheral blood mononuclear cells, taken after pregnancy. Receptors originate from a female donor in good health, enrolled as a control in a pregnancy study.

The J gene is TRBJ2-5, the V gene TRBV4-2; 7 bases agree with TRBD2. Germline V gene lookup returns CDR1 LGHNA and CDR2 YNFKEQ. The CDR3 covers 16 residues. Trimming removed 0 bases from V and 5 bases from J; junction bases left unmatched: 9. The DNA for the CDR3 is TGTGCCAGCAGCCAAGATCTAAGCGGGATAGCGGAGACCCAGTACTTC. Translation: CASSQDLSGIAETQYF.

The gene calls are TRBV4-1 and TRBJ1-5; weak D call: TRBD1 (5 bases). The V gene's germline CDR1 is MGHRA and CDR2 YSYEKL. Trimming took off 1 base at V and 4 bases at J, with 8 bases between the two ends. The CDR3 spans 14 residues. The CDR3 is CASSQVGGNQPQHF. The CDR3 DNA sequence: TGCGCCAGCAGCCAAGTGGGGGGGAATCAGCCCCAGCATTTT.

This chain connects TRBV11-2 to TRBJ2-1; 7 positions match TRBD2. Looked up from germline, CDR1 is SGHAT and CDR2 is FQNNGV. V shed 5 bases, J shed 0 bases, and the junction held 13 bases outside the gene matches. The CDR3 has 18 amino acids. CDR3 DNA: TGTGCCAGCAGCGAAGGACTAGTCCCTCTAAGCTCCTACAATGAGCAGTTCTTC. Translated, it gives CASSEGLVPLSSYNEQFF.

The chain links TRBV6-4 to TRBJ1-1, with D possibly being TRBD1 (5 bases). V dropped 4 bases and J dropped 4 bases, with 13 bases sitting between them. This CDR3 is 14 amino acids long. CDR1 is MRHNA, CDR2 SNTAGT, per germline. The DNA for the CDR3 is TGTGCCAGCAGTGCCGATGGGGGGAGCACTGAAGCTTTCTTT. It translates to CASSADGGSTEAFF.

This chain joins TRBV4-3 and TRBJ2-2, with D possibly being TRBD2 (6 bases). V lost 0 bases and J lost 7, with 9 bases in between. CDR1 is LGHNA, CDR2 YSLEER, per germline. CDR3 length: 14 residues. This CDR3 reads CASSQDTSSGELFF. In DNA, the CDR3 is TGCGCCAGCAGCCAAGATACTAGCAGCGGGGAGCTGTTTTTT.

CDR3 in amino acids: CASTAQGAVNREQFF. The CDR3 DNA follows: TGTGCCAGTACCGCACAGGGGGCTGTTAATCGTGAGCAGTTCTTC. V and J are TRBV19 and TRBJ2-1; TRBD1 matches 9 bases. Germline V gene sequence: CDR1 LNHDA, CDR2 SQIVND (reference sequence). This CDR3 is 15 amino acids long. Unmatched junction bases numbered 13, after V lost 7 bases and J lost 9 bases.